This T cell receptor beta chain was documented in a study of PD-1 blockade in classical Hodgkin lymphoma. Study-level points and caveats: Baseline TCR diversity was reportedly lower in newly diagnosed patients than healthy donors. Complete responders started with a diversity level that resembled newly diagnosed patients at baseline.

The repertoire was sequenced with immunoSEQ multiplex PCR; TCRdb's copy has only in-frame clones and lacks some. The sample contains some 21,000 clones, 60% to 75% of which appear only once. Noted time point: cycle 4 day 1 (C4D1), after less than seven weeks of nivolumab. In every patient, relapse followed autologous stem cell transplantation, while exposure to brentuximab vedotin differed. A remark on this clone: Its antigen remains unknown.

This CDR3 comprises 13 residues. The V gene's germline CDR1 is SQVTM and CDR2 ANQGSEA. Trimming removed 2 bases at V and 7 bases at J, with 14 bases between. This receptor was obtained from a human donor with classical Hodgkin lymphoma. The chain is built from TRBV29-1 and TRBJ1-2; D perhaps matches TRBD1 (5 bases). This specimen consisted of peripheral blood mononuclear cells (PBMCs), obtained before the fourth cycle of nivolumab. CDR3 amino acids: CSVELAGRAGYTF. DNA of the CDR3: TGCAGCGTTGAACTCGCTGGCAGGGCTGGCTACACCTTC.